This record covers a single T cell receptor (beta chain). cDNA synthesis used the whole RNA isolate, giving expressed TCRB sequences. Produced via immunoSEQ multiplex PCR; TCRdb's table is partial and in-frame only. The sample has 130,000 to 150,000 clones, 40% to 60% seen once. These data are taken from a study of beta chain features in type 1 diabetes. CDR1 and CDR2 (germline): ENHRY, SYGVKD. V dropped 3 bases and J dropped 1 base, with 2 bases sitting between them. CDR3 length equals 12 residues. This receptor was identified in a man younger than 35 in good health. The chain employs TRBV10-3 and TRBJ2-3; D remains unclear. Sequencing was performed on Tregs from blood. The DNA of the CDR3 is TGTGCCATCAGTGACGGCACAGATACGCAGTATTTT. It encodes CAISDGTDTQYF.